The 28 T cell receptor beta chains presented below share a single source sample, sequenced in a study of CD8 T cells in ankylosing spondylitis. Broader study findings: In ankylosing spondylitis blood, a motif of about eight highly homologous TCR beta variants appeared characteristic.

The antigens of these receptors remain unknown. TCRdb re-analysed the 5' RACE reads in MiXCR, keeping a single row per CDR3 protein. This table holds about 800,000 distinct CDR3 sequences, 12% found once. The specimen sequenced was blood, either unsorted or a sorted T cell fraction (not recorded which). The source is a male donor with ankylosing spondylitis.

This clonotype was recorded at least ten times. The chain employs TRBV10-3 and TRBJ2-7; D unclear. The V end lost 1 base, the J end lost 6 bases, and 4 bases lay between the germline ends. CDR3 size: 11 residues. Germline lookup yields CDR1 ENHRY and CDR2 SYGVKD. The CDR3, as DNA: TGTGCCATCAGTGAGTTCGTCGAGCAGTACTTC. This sequence encodes CAISEFVEQYF.

The gene calls are TRBV7-9 and TRBJ2-7, with 12 bases matching TRBD1. This CDR3 has 17 amino acids. Germline values: CDR1 SEHNR, CDR2 FQNEAQ (reference sequence). J lost 7 bases, V lost 5 bases, and 15 bases had no gene match. CDR3 amino acids: CASSPPWPGQGAREQYF. The CDR3 region has the DNA TGTGCCAGCAGCCCCCCCTGGCCGGGACAGGGGGCGCGGGAGCAGTACTTC.

This clonotype was detected only a few times. The rearrangement joins TRBV6-2 or TRBV6-3 to TRBJ1-1, with 7 nucleotides matching TRBD1. Germline CDR1 is MNHEY and CDR2 is SVGEGT. This CDR3 region has 16 residues. The V segment lost 0 bases and the J segment 4 bases; nucleotides outside the gene matches: 8. This chain's CDR3 is CASSYSRGGRITEAFF. The CDR3 nucleotides are TGTGCCAGCAGTTACTCGAGAGGGGGCCGGATCACTGAAGCTTTCTTT.

This clonotype came up a few times. The CDR3 sequence: CASSKHSVGQPQHF. The CDR3 nucleotides read TGTGCCAGCAGCAAACACTCGGTGGGTCAGCCCCAGCATTTT. The rearrangement links TRBV21-1 to TRBJ1-5. TRBV21-1 is recorded as a pseudogene. The CDR3 runs 14 residues.

This clonotype was detected ten times or more. The chain employs TRBV9 and TRBJ2-3, with unresolved D. This CDR3 is 14 amino acids long. Germline-derived CDR1 and CDR2 are SGDLS and YYNGEE. Trimming cost V 0 bases and J 2 bases, with 7 bases left between them. CDR3 nucleotide sequence: TGTGCCAGCAGCGTAGGCTTCGACACAGATACGCAGTATTTT. Translation: CASSVGFDTDTQYF.

This clonotype was seen just once. The chain uses TRBV15 and TRBJ2-7; either TRBD1 or TRBD2 may fit D (5 bases each). CDR3 size: 17 residues. V lost 3 bases, J lost 2 bases, and 20 bases lay in between. Germline V CDR1 and CDR2: LNHNV, YYDKDF (reference sequence). CDR3 sequence: CATSSGPGRARAYEQYF. The CDR3 nucleotides are TGTGCCACCAGCAGTGGTCCGGGACGGGCTAGGGCCTACGAGCAGTACTTC.

A few counts support this clonotype. The J gene is TRBJ1-3, the V gene TRBV15; D not certain. Germline V lookup: CDR1 LNHNV, CDR2 YYDKDF (reference sequence). Trimming stripped 0 bases from V and 0 bases from J, with 9 bases between. The CDR3 runs to 16 residues. The CDR3 region is CATSRETLDSGNTIYF. CDR3 nucleotides: TGTGCCACCAGCAGAGAAACGCTCGACTCTGGAAACACCATATATTTT. Together with reference TRBV15 and TRBJ1-3, the CDR3 gives the full variable domain: DAMVIQNPRYQVTQFGKPVTLSCSQTLNHNVMYWYQQKSSQAPKLLFHYYDKDFNNEADTPDNFQSRRPNTSFCFLDIRSPGLGDTAMYLCATSRETLDSGNTIYFGEGSWLTVV.

This clonotype was recorded at least ten times. The chain combines TRBV5-1 with TRBJ2-7; 7 nucleotides align to TRBD1. From germline, CDR1 is SGHRS and CDR2 YFSETQ. CDR3 length: 15 residues. The V segment lost 0 bases and the J segment 2 bases; nucleotides outside the gene matches: 5. CDR3 amino acids: CASSLGPGQTYEQYF. In nucleotides, the CDR3 is TGCGCCAGCAGCTTGGGGCCGGGACAGACCTACGAGCAGTACTTC.

A few counts support this clonotype. The rearrangement joins TRBV29-1 to TRBJ2-7; tentative D call: TRBD1 (6 bases). The germline V gene has CDR1 SQVTM and CDR2 ANQGSEA. The CDR3 loop spans 14 amino acids. Trimming left V 4 bases short and J 0 bases short, with 13 bases between. The CDR3 bases are TGCAGCGTTGCCCTGGACAGCACCTCCTACGAGCAGTACTTC. Translation gives CSVALDSTSYEQYF.

At least ten counts were recorded for this clonotype. This chain joins TRBV12-3 or TRBV12-4 and TRBJ1-5, with 7 bases that match TRBD1. CDR3 length: 13 residues. The ends lost 6 bases at V and 5 bases at J; junction bases unmatched: 4. CDR3: CASRQTGDQPQHF. The CDR3 nucleotides are TGTGCCAGCAGGCAAACAGGGGATCAGCCCCAGCATTTT.

The chain links TRBV20-1 to TRBJ2-7; 10 bases map to TRBD2. V gave up 0 bases and J gave up 7 bases; unmatched junction bases: 12. Germline V gives CDR1 DFQATT, CDR2 SNEGSKA (reference sequence). This CDR3 is 16 amino acids long. DNA for the CDR3: TGCAGTGCTAGAGATCCTCTAGCGGGAGAAACCTGGGAGCAGTACTTC. Translated: CSARDPLAGETWEQYF.

In DNA, the CDR3 is TGTGCCAGCAGCTTGTTGGGACAGGGATACACTGAAGCTTTCTTT. Amino acids: CASSLLGQGYTEAFF. This chain links TRBV7-8 with TRBJ1-1; TRBD1 aligns across 9 bases. CDR3 size: 15 residues. Trimming took 3 bases from V and 3 from J; bases not matched to a gene: 5. Germline values: CDR1 SGHVS, CDR2 FQNEAQ.

There are a few counts of this clonotype. The CDR3 is CASSPGIREGEQYF. CDR3 nucleotide sequence: TGTGCCAGCTCCCCCGGGATAAGGGAGGGCGAGCAGTACTTC. V and J are TRBV18 and TRBJ2-7; 7 bases line up with TRBD2. Per the germline V gene, CDR1 is KGHSH and CDR2 is LQKENI. The V and J ends lost 6 bases and 6 bases, in that order; junction bases with no gene match: 11. The CDR3 runs 14 residues.

This clonotype was seen only a few times. The CDR3 here is CATSPGIEGYTF. DNA of the CDR3: TGCGCCACCTCGCCCGGAATTGAGGGCTACACCTTC. The genes are TRBV5-1 and TRBJ1-2; D unresolved. Germline assignment: CDR1 SGHRS and CDR2 YFSETQ. V was shortened by 9 bases and J by 8 bases, with 17 bases between the two germline ends. The CDR3 spans 12 residues.

This chain uses TRBV28 with TRBJ2-7; TRBD1 agrees at 7 bases. The V segment lost 4 bases and the J segment 2 bases; nucleotides outside the gene matches: 5. Germline V gene sequence: CDR1 MDHEN, CDR2 SYDVKM. CDR3 length: 14 residues. The CDR3 region has the DNA TGTGCCAGCAGTTCCCGGGGACAGACCTACGAGCAGTACTTC. Translated, it gives CASSSRGQTYEQYF.

The chain joins TRBV7-8 to TRBJ2-5; D perhaps matches TRBD2 (6 bases). The CDR3 loop spans 14 amino acids. Germline V gene lookup returns CDR1 SGHVS and CDR2 FQNEAQ. Deletions cut 5 bases from V and 4 bases from J, with 14 bases between. This chain's CDR3 is CASSPRVGGETQYF. The CDR3 DNA is TGTGCCAGCAGCCCTAGGGTGGGGGGAGAGACCCAGTACTTC.

The chain employs TRBV14 and TRBJ2-1; the D gene is possibly TRBD2 (5 bases). The CDR3 spans 12 residues. With 4 bases removed from V and 8 bases from J, the gap between germline ends came to 9 bases. Germline loops: CDR1 SGHDN, CDR2 FVKESK. The CDR3 loop reads CASSRQADEQFF. CDR3 coding DNA: TGTGCCAGCAGCCGCCAAGCGGATGAGCAGTTCTTC.

This clonotype was seen a handful of times. The chain uses TRBV20-1 and TRBJ1-5, with 8 bases identical to TRBD1. Trimming removed 5 bases from V and 3 bases from J; junction bases left unmatched: 0. Germline CDR1 is DFQATT and CDR2 is SNEGSKA (reference sequence). This CDR3 spans 12 amino acids. The CDR3 sequence is CSAQGANQPQHF. The CDR3 DNA reads TGCAGTGCTCAGGGGGCCAATCAGCCCCAGCATTTT.

The table lists this clonotype with many counts. The rearrangement uses TRBV12-3 or TRBV12-4 and TRBJ1-2; D gene uncertain. This CDR3 has 13 amino acids. V shed 4 bases and J shed 4 bases, with 10 bases lying between them. CDR3: CASSSLSVYGYTF. CDR3 in DNA: TGTGCCAGCAGTTCCTTATCCGTCTATGGCTACACCTTC.

This clonotype has at least ten counts. The chain carries TRBV5-1 and TRBJ1-1; 9 bases are a match to TRBD1. This CDR3 is 14 amino acids long. Germline V gene data show CDR1 as SGHRS and CDR2 as YFSETQ. Germline trimming cut 1 base from V and 8 bases from J; bases unmatched to any gene: 6. CDR3 sequence: CASSLMTGGTEAFF. The CDR3 bases are TGCGCCAGCAGCTTGATGACAGGGGGTACCGAAGCTTTCTTT.

This clonotype has just a few counts. The CDR3 is CASSRGRGVNPQHF. In DNA form, the CDR3 reads TGTGCCAGTAGTAGGGGAAGGGGAGTCAACCCCCAGCATTTT. The chain carries TRBV19 and TRBJ1-5, with a tentative D call TRBD1 (5 bases). The ends were cut back, 4 bases at V and 10 bases at J, with 17 bases in the middle. Per the germline V gene, CDR1 is LNHDA and CDR2 is SQIVND (reference sequence). This CDR3 spans 14 amino acids.

The gene calls are TRBV20-1 and TRBJ1-1; perhaps TRBD1 as D (6 bases). V was pared by 0 bases and J by 2 bases, with 16 bases between. Germline V gene data show CDR1 as DFQATT and CDR2 as SNEGSKA (reference sequence). This CDR3 comprises 16 residues. CDR3 in amino acids: CSARDWAGVGNTEAFF. CDR3 DNA sequence: TGCAGTGCTAGAGATTGGGCAGGGGTGGGAAACACTGAAGCTTTCTTT.

V usage is TRBV5-6 and J usage is TRBJ1-1, with D maybe TRBD1 (5 bases). This CDR3 is 14 amino acids long. V dropped 0 bases and J dropped 4 bases, with 10 bases sitting between them. Germline CDR1 and CDR2: SGHDT and YYEEEE. The CDR3 protein is CASSLGGFGTEAFF. CDR3 sequence (DNA): TGTGCCAGCAGCTTGGGGGGGTTCGGCACTGAAGCTTTCTTT.

This chain connects TRBV4-1 to TRBJ2-7; D is unclear. Deletions cut 1 base from V and 3 bases from J, with 10 bases between. The length of the CDR3 is 14 residues. Per the germline V gene, CDR1 is MGHRA and CDR2 is YSYEKL. This chain's CDR3 is CASSQAMAGYEQYF. The CDR3 DNA sequence: TGCGCCAGCAGCCAAGCGATGGCAGGCTACGAGCAGTACTTC.

This clonotype was counted between two and nine times. The chain has TRBV20-1 and TRBJ2-3, with 9 nucleotides matching TRBD1. This CDR3 has 14 amino acids. Germline loops: CDR1 DFQATT, CDR2 SNEGSKA (reference sequence). V lost 6 bases and J lost 0; bases outside the gene matches: 4. The CDR3 DNA reads TGCAGTGCAAACAGGGGGCAAAGCACAGATACGCAGTATTTT. Its translation is CSANRGQSTDTQYF.

This clonotype has only a few counts. The rearrangement uses TRBV7-9 and TRBJ2-7; 10 positions agree with TRBD2. CDR1 is SEHNR, CDR2 FQNEAQ, per germline (reference sequence). V shed 5 bases, J shed 1 base, and the junction held 8 bases outside the gene matches. The CDR3 contains 16 residues. CDR3 protein: CASSRRVLAGSYEQYF. CDR3 DNA: TGTGCCAGCAGCCGACGCGTACTAGCGGGATCCTACGAGCAGTACTTC.

The CDR3 DNA is TGTGCCAGCCTTTTACAGGGGTTATCCTACAATGAGCAGTTCTTC. Translation: CASLLQGLSYNEQFF. V usage is TRBV9 and J usage is TRBJ2-1; the match to TRBD1 covers 7 bases. Germline CDR1 is SGDLS and CDR2 is YYNGEE. V was clipped by 7 bases and J by 1 base; unmatched bases: 8. The CDR3 has 15 residues.

This clonotype was found a few times. The chain links TRBV20-1 to TRBJ2-5, with a tentative D call TRBD2 (6 bases). Germline loops: CDR1 DFQATT, CDR2 SNEGSKA (reference sequence). This CDR3 is built from 14 residues. Trimming left V 1 base short and J 7 bases short, with 16 bases between. This chain's CDR3 is CSARAPGLGGTQYF. The CDR3 DNA reads as TGCAGTGCTAGAGCTCCGGGACTGGGGGGGACCCAGTACTTC.